Below are 22 T cell receptor beta chains sequenced from a single sample in a study of blood T cell repertoires in COVID-19. The table came from immunoSEQ multiplex PCR; TCRdb's copy has only in-frame clones and leaves some out. The repertoire holds about 120,000 clones, with approximately 89% as singletons. The sample taken for sequencing was peripheral blood. The source is a man over 45 with acute or convalescent COVID-19.

V and J are TRBV2 and TRBJ2-1; D may be TRBD2 (5 bases). The ends were cut back, 5 bases at V and 5 bases at J, with 16 bases in the middle. The CDR3 totals 15 residues. The germline V gene has CDR1 SNHLY and CDR2 FYNNEI. Here the CDR3 DNA reads TGTGCCAGCAGTCCTCCGGGAAGCTGGGACAATGAGCAGTTCTTC. It is translated as CASSPPGSWDNEQFF. Looking up the rest from reference TRBV2 and TRBJ2-1 gives the full variable domain: EPEVTQTPSHQVTQMGQEVILRCVPISNHLYFYWYRQILGQKVEFLVSFYNNEISEKSEIFDDQFSVERPDGSNFTLKIRSTKLEDSAMYFCASSPPGSWDNEQFFGPGTRLTVL.

The chain combines TRBV7-2 with TRBJ1-4; no clear D gene. The germline V and J ends were trimmed by 0 bases and 7 bases, with 6 bases remaining between them. The CDR3 contains 13 residues. Germline V CDR1 and CDR2: SGHTA, FQGNSA. The CDR3 sequence is CASSLARREKLFF. The CDR3 bases are TGTGCCAGCAGCTTAGCGAGGCGTGAAAAACTGTTTTTT.

The V call is TRBV7-9, the J call TRBJ2-1; D uncertain. Trimming pared 8 bases from V and 4 bases from J, leaving 18 bases between. In germline, CDR1 is SEHNR, CDR2 FQNEAQ (reference sequence). The CDR3 spans 15 residues. CDR3 region: CASGRRSFGYNEQFF. The CDR3 DNA reads TGTGCCAGCGGAAGGCGTTCCTTCGGGTACAATGAGCAGTTCTTC.

This chain connects TRBV10-1 to TRBJ2-1, with 16 bases aligning to TRBD2. In germline, CDR1 is WNHNN, CDR2 SYGVQD (reference sequence). Germline trimming cut 4 bases from V and 0 bases from J; bases unmatched to any gene: 9. This CDR3 comprises 20 residues. The CDR3 is CASSAGTSGRASSSYNEQFF. In nucleotides, the CDR3 is TGCGCCAGCAGTGCAGGGACTAGCGGGAGGGCCTCGAGCTCCTACAATGAGCAGTTCTTC.

This clone has only a few counts. The chain employs TRBV28 and TRBJ1-3; D not resolved. The CDR3 loop spans 12 amino acids. V was cut by 5 bases and J by 8 bases, with 10 bases left in between. Germline values: CDR1 MDHEN, CDR2 SYDVKM. The CDR3 nucleotides are TGTGCCAGCAGTCCCCCTGCGGACACCATATATTTT. Translation: CASSPPADTIYF.

This chain links TRBV21-1 with TRBJ1-2. TRBV21-1 is described as a pseudogene. This CDR3 is 11 amino acids long. CDR3 protein: CACEASNGYTF. In DNA, the CDR3 is TGTGCTTGCGAGGCGTCTAATGGCTACACCTTC.

The V gene is TRBV5-1, the J gene TRBJ1-1; 8 bases line up with TRBD1. The germline CDR1 and CDR2 sequences are SGHRS and YFSETQ. The CDR3 totals 14 residues. The junction had 5 bases not matched to a gene; V was cut back by 6 bases and J by 1 base. In nucleotides, the CDR3 is TGCGCCAGCACCCTGACAGGGGAGAACACTGAAGCTTTCTTT. Protein product: CASTLTGENTEAFF.

This clone has a handful of counts. The rearrangement links TRBV5-1 to TRBJ2-1; TRBD2 aligns across 11 bases. The CDR3 has 16 residues. In germline, CDR1 is SGHRS, CDR2 YFSETQ. Germline trimming cut 4 bases from V and 5 bases from J; bases unmatched to any gene: 8. The CDR3 reads CASSLPGTSGHNEQFF. The CDR3 DNA reads TGCGCCAGCAGCCTACCTGGGACTAGCGGACACAATGAGCAGTTCTTC.

The chain recombines TRBV7-6 with TRBJ1-1; D remains unclear. CDR1 and CDR2 from the germline V gene are SGHVS and FNYEAQ. The length of the CDR3 is 17 residues. Trimming removed 2 bases at V and 2 bases at J, with 18 bases between. CDR3 in DNA: TGTGCCAGCAGCTTACGATCAAGGGCGGGCCGAAACACTGAAGCTTTCTTT. This translates into CASSLRSRAGRNTEAFF.

The table lists this clone with a few counts. CDR3 DNA sequence: TGTGCCAGCAGTTTGGGGGGGGTCACTGAAGCTTTCTTT. Its protein is CASSLGGVTEAFF. The chain combines TRBV12-3 or TRBV12-4 with TRBJ1-1, with a weak D call TRBD1 (5 bases). The CDR3 contains 13 residues. Trimming pared 3 bases from V and 4 bases from J, leaving 9 bases between.

The rearrangement links TRBV7-2 to TRBJ2-1; weak D call: TRBD2 (6 bases). Looked up from germline, CDR1 is SGHTA and CDR2 is FQGNSA. The CDR3 loop spans 14 amino acids. The germline V and J ends were trimmed by 3 bases and 2 bases, with 8 bases remaining between them. Here the CDR3 reads CASSFAGPYNEQFF. CDR3 sequence (DNA): TGTGCCAGCAGCTTTGCGGGACCCTACAATGAGCAGTTCTTC.

J is TRBJ2-5 and V is TRBV5-1; D not certain. The CDR3 spans 13 residues. CDR1 SGHRS and CDR2 YFSETQ come from the germline V gene. Trimming removed 6 bases from V and 4 bases from J, with 13 bases in between. In DNA form, the CDR3 reads TGCGCCAGCACCCCTATTGGAGCAGAGACCCAGTACTTC. Protein sequence: CASTPIGAETQYF.

This clone was counted only a few times. This chain links TRBV7-2 with TRBJ2-7; 10 bases line up with TRBD2. CDR3 length equals 15 residues. Per germline, CDR1 SGHTA and CDR2 FQGNSA. Trimming cost V 7 bases and J 5 bases; bases outside gene matches: 11. The CDR3 reads CASTLWASGSDEQYF. The CDR3 DNA is TGTGCCAGCACCCTATGGGCTAGCGGGAGCGACGAGCAGTACTTC.

The rearrangement uses TRBV6-6 and TRBJ2-3; D uncertain. With 2 bases removed from V and 3 bases from J, the gap between germline ends came to 9 bases. Looked up from germline, CDR1 is MNHNY and CDR2 is SVGAGI (reference sequence). This CDR3 is built from 14 residues. CDR3 nucleotide sequence: TGTGCCAGCAGTTACGGGTGGAGAACAGATACGCAGTATTTT. Encoded protein: CASSYGWRTDTQYF.

The V and J genes are TRBV18 and TRBJ1-1; 10 bases line up with TRBD1. The CDR3 runs to 17 residues. V lost 6 bases to trimming and J lost 0 bases; unmatched junction nucleotides: 10. Germline assignment: CDR1 KGHSH and CDR2 LQKENI. DNA for the CDR3: TGTGCCAGCTCGCGAGACAGGGGGCGAGTAATGAACACTGAAGCTTTCTTT. It translates to CASSRDRGRVMNTEAFF.

V gene TRBV9 combines with J gene TRBJ1-3; the D is unclear. The V gene lost 8 bases and the J gene lost 0 bases, with 9 bases spanning the gap. The CDR3 spans 13 residues. Germline values: CDR1 SGDLS, CDR2 YYNGEE. In nucleotides, the CDR3 is TGTGCCAGTGCCGGGAGCTCTGGAAACACCATATATTTT. Residues: CASAGSSGNTIYF.

The rearrangement joins TRBV9 to TRBJ2-1; D is unclear. Germline V gene lookup returns CDR1 SGDLS and CDR2 YYNGEE. V was trimmed by 0 bases and J by 10 bases, leaving 11 bases between them. The CDR3 sequence is 13 residues long. The CDR3 is CASSVESRREQFF. As DNA, the CDR3 is TGTGCCAGCAGCGTAGAATCCCGCAGGGAGCAGTTCTTC.

This chain's CDR3 is CASSLLQQGSTEAFF. Here the CDR3 DNA reads TGTGCCAGCAGCTTGCTCCAACAGGGATCTACTGAAGCTTTCTTT. The rearrangement links TRBV28 to TRBJ1-1; D might be TRBD1 (6 bases). Per germline, CDR1 MDHEN and CDR2 SYDVKM. CDR3 size: 15 residues. V was shortened by 6 bases and J by 5 bases, with 19 bases between the two germline ends.

This clone was observed a few times. V and J are TRBV4-1 and TRBJ1-5, with 10 bases that match TRBD1. This CDR3 comprises 15 residues. The germline gives CDR1 MGHRA, CDR2 YSYEKL. Trimming removed 4 bases from V and 7 bases from J; junction bases left unmatched: 7. The CDR3: CASSLGQGLRQPQHF. CDR3 DNA sequence: TGCGCCAGCAGCCTGGGACAGGGGCTTAGGCAGCCCCAGCATTTT.

V and J are TRBV30 and TRBJ2-5, with TRBD1 matching 8 bases. V was pared by 1 base and J by 4 bases, with 5 bases of the junction left unmatched. Germline-derived CDR1 and CDR2 are GTSNPN and SVGIG (reference sequence). The CDR3 covers 14 residues. The CDR3 DNA reads as TGTGCCTGGAGTGGTGGCAGGGGGCTAGAGACCCAGTACTTC. This codes for CAWSGGRGLETQYF.

This clone has only one observation. This rearrangement joins TRBV2 to TRBJ1-2; D possibly corresponds to TRBD1 (6 bases). Between the trimmed V and J ends, which lost 3 bases and 2 bases, there was a span of 10 bases. Germline CDR1 reads SNHLY; CDR2 reads FYNNEI. This CDR3 has 14 amino acids. The CDR3 DNA is TGTGCCAGCAGTGAGTACAGGGTCAACTATGGCTACACCTTC. This encodes CASSEYRVNYGYTF.

The genes are TRBV11-2 and TRBJ2-5, with D tentatively TRBD1 (6 bases). Trimming shortened V by 1 base and J by 7 bases, and 10 bases separated the two germline ends. The CDR3 is 13 amino acids. Germline CDR1 reads SGHAT; CDR2 reads FQNNGV. This CDR3 is CASSLGGQPTQYF. DNA of the CDR3: TGTGCCAGCAGCTTAGGAGGACAGCCGACCCAGTACTTC.